The 32 T cell receptor beta chains in this list originate from one sample, sequenced in a study of blood T cell repertoires in COVID-19. Sequencing used immunoSEQ multiplex PCR; TCRdb keeps in-frame clones, though not all of them. The sample yields hundreds of thousands of clones, just over 85% seen once. The sample taken for sequencing was peripheral blood. These receptors all stem from a young woman with active or convalescent COVID-19.

This chain connects TRBV6-5 to TRBJ2-3, with unresolved D. Germline CDR1 MNHEY, CDR2 SVGAGI. Trimming shortened V by 2 bases and J by 2 bases, and 8 bases separated the two germline ends. The CDR3 contains 14 residues. This chain's CDR3 is CASSYIDSTDTQYF. CDR3 DNA: TGTGCCAGCAGTTACATCGACTCCACAGATACGCAGTATTTT.

This sequence joins TRBV7-9 and TRBJ2-7; unclear D gene. The CDR3 length is 14 residues. Per the germline V gene, CDR1 is SEHNR and CDR2 is FQNEAQ (reference sequence). Trimming removed 1 base at V and 2 bases at J, with 9 bases between. The chain's CDR3 is CASSLGVGPYEQYF. Here the CDR3 DNA reads TGTGCCAGCAGCTTAGGGGTTGGGCCCTACGAGCAGTACTTC.

The rearrangement uses TRBV5-5 and TRBJ2-7; 7 nucleotides match TRBD2. Trimming took 0 bases from V and 2 from J; bases not matched to a gene: 5. Germline V CDR1 and CDR2: SGHKS, YYEKEE (reference sequence). CDR3 length: 15 residues. The CDR3 DNA reads TGTGCCAGCAGCTTGGGGGGGGGAGACCCCTACGAGCAGTACTTC. This translates into CASSLGGGDPYEQYF.

This clone occurred once. This chain uses TRBV5-1 with TRBJ1-1; no clear D. Between the trimmed V and J ends, which lost 0 bases and 5 bases, there was a span of 14 bases. The CDR3 is made up of 15 amino acids. Germline loops: CDR1 SGHRS, CDR2 YFSETQ. This CDR3 is CASSLGAPEGTEAFF. The CDR3, as DNA: TGCGCCAGCAGCTTGGGGGCCCCCGAAGGAACTGAAGCTTTCTTT. Filled out from reference TRBV5-1 and TRBJ1-1, the complete variable domain reads KAGVTQTPRYLIKTRGQQVTLSCSPISGHRSVSWYQQTPGQGLQFLFEYFSETQRNKGNFPGRFSGRQFSNSRSEMNVSTLELGDSALYLCASSLGAPEGTEAFFGQGTRLTVV.

The chain is built from TRBV24-1 and TRBJ1-3; 8 nucleotides line up with TRBD1. The CDR3 is made up of 20 amino acids. Germline V gene data show CDR1 as KGHDR and CDR2 as SFDVKD. Unmatched junction bases numbered 18, after V lost 0 bases and J lost 6 bases. The CDR3 sequence: CATSDLLSEQGDEGENTIYF. Here the CDR3 DNA reads TGTGCCACCAGTGATTTGCTCTCAGAACAGGGGGACGAAGGTGAAAACACCATATATTTT.

This clone has only one observation. This rearrangement joins TRBV6-2 or TRBV6-3 to TRBJ1-5, with a possible D match to TRBD1 (6 bases). The V and J ends lost 5 bases and 3 bases respectively, with 17 bases between them. The CDR3 totals 16 residues. Germline-derived CDR1 and CDR2 are MNHEY and SVGEGT. The CDR3 nucleotides are TGTGCCAGCAGTGTCCCCCGGGACAAGTTCAATCAGCCCCAGCATTTT. Protein: CASSVPRDKFNQPQHF.

This chain connects TRBV3-1 (or the pseudogene TRBV3-2) to TRBJ1-2; the D gene is possibly TRBD1 (5 bases). The CDR3 sequence is 16 residues long. With 1 base removed from V and 7 bases from J, the gap between germline ends came to 19 bases. Germline loops: CDR1 LGHDT, CDR2 YNNKEL (reference sequence). The CDR3 sequence is CASSQAKTVTSLGYTF. DNA of the CDR3: TGTGCCAGCAGCCAAGCGAAGACAGTCACCTCCCTTGGCTACACCTTC.

The chain recombines TRBV10-1 with TRBJ2-2; perhaps TRBD2 as D (6 bases). Germline CDR1 is WNHNN and CDR2 is SYGVQD (reference sequence). The germline V and J ends were trimmed by 7 bases and 4 bases, with 13 bases remaining between them. The CDR3 is 14 residues long. DNA for the CDR3: TGCGCCAGCACATCGACTAGATCCACCGGGGAGCTGTTTTTT. As protein: CASTSTRSTGELFF.

The CDR3 nucleotides are TGTGCCAGCAGTCCTCTCTTGGGACAGGTTAGCACAGATACGCAGTATTTT. It encodes CASSPLLGQVSTDTQYF. V gene TRBV6-6 combines with J gene TRBJ2-3; 8 nucleotides line up with TRBD1. Germline V lookup: CDR1 MNHNY, CDR2 SVGAGI (reference sequence). Trimming at V came to 5 bases and at J to 0 bases, leaving 10 bases not matched to a gene. The CDR3 spans 17 residues.

V gene TRBV4-2 combines with J gene TRBJ2-3, with D possibly matching TRBD2 (5 bases). Trimming stripped 0 bases from V and 1 base from J, with 11 bases between. CDR1 is LGHNA, CDR2 YNFKEQ, per germline. There are 16 residues in the CDR3. The CDR3 loop is CASSQEGSSGTDTQYF. For the CDR3, the DNA is TGTGCCAGCAGCCAAGAGGGGAGTAGCGGCACAGATACGCAGTATTTT.

The chain uses TRBV5-8 and TRBJ1-2, with 10 positions matching TRBD1. Trimming at V came to 4 bases and at J to 0 bases, leaving 6 bases not matched to a gene. The CDR3 is made up of 16 amino acids. Looked up from germline, CDR1 is SGHTS and CDR2 is YDEGEE. The CDR3 sequence is CASSLDRGRTNYGYTF. The CDR3 DNA sequence: TGTGCCAGCAGCCTGGACAGGGGGAGAACTAACTATGGCTACACCTTC.

The V and J genes are TRBV6-1 and TRBJ1-5; maybe TRBD1 (5 bases). Germline assignment: CDR1 MNHNS and CDR2 SASEGT. V was shortened by 3 bases and J by 0 bases, with 6 bases between the two germline ends. The CDR3 extends over 14 amino acids. CDR3 coding DNA: TGTGCCAGCAGTGAGACAGATAGCAATCAGCCCCAGCATTTT. Protein product: CASSETDSNQPQHF.

The rearrangement links TRBV25-1 to TRBJ2-1; D is possibly TRBD2 (5 bases). The CDR3 has 11 amino acids. CDR1 is MGHDK, CDR2 SYGVNS, per germline. V was clipped by 6 bases and J by 8 bases, with 8 bases between them. The CDR3 sequence is CASSPSYEQFF. The CDR3 DNA reads TGTGCCAGCAGCCCTAGCTATGAGCAGTTCTTC.

This chain connects TRBV23-1 to TRBJ1-5; 7 bases fit TRBD1. TRBV23-1 qualifies as an ORF whose function is uncertain. Losses at the gene ends were 5 bases for V and 7 bases for J; bases not matched to a gene: 8. CDR3 length: 14 amino acids. CDR3 nucleotide sequence: TGCGCCAGCAGTAAGAACAGGGGCTCCCAGCCCCAGCATTTT. Translating it yields CASSKNRGSQPQHF.

The chain employs TRBV5-6 and TRBJ1-2, with a tentative D call TRBD1 (5 bases). Trimming shortened V by 5 bases and J by 4 bases, and 15 bases separated the two germline ends. The CDR3 is 14 residues long. CDR1 and CDR2 from the germline V gene are SGHDT and YYEEEE. The CDR3 loop is CASRERQRSYGYTF. CDR3 nucleotide sequence: TGTGCCAGCAGAGAAAGACAGAGGTCCTATGGCTACACCTTC.

The chain combines TRBV6-5 with TRBJ1-2; D is unclear. The V end was cut by 6 bases, the J end by 6 bases, with 11 bases between. This CDR3 has 12 amino acids. CDR1 and CDR2 from the germline V gene are MNHEY and SVGAGI. CDR3 residues: CASRLIGDGYTF. The CDR3 nucleotides read TGTGCCAGCAGACTGATCGGGGATGGCTACACCTTC.

The rearrangement uses TRBV4-1 and TRBJ2-5; maybe TRBD2 (6 bases). The V gene's germline CDR1 is MGHRA and CDR2 YSYEKL. The germline V and J ends were trimmed by 1 base and 5 bases, with 14 bases remaining between them. This CDR3 is 15 amino acids long. In DNA, the CDR3 is TGCGCCAGCAGCCAAGTTTTCCTAGGGAGGGAGACCCAGTACTTC. Protein sequence: CASSQVFLGRETQYF.

This chain links TRBV4-2 with TRBJ1-3; 10 positions agree with TRBD1. Trimming removed 6 bases from V and 0 bases from J; junction bases left unmatched: 8. The CDR3 is made up of 17 amino acids. The V gene's germline CDR1 is LGHNA and CDR2 YNFKEQ. In DNA, the CDR3 is TGTGCCAGCAGTGCCGGGACAGGGGCCATCTCTGGAAACACCATATATTTT. This codes for CASSAGTGAISGNTIYF.

The CDR3 protein is CASSFELNGTGVDEQFF. DNA of the CDR3: TGTGCCAGCAGCTTCGAGCTTAACGGGACAGGGGTGGATGAGCAGTTCTTC. This chain connects TRBV7-2 to TRBJ2-1; 10 bases fit TRBD1. Germline CDR1 and CDR2: SGHTA and FQGNSA. This CDR3 is 17 amino acids long. Germline trimming cut 3 bases from V and 8 bases from J; bases unmatched to any gene: 13.

The V gene is TRBV29-1, the J gene TRBJ1-1; possible D gene TRBD1, 6 bases. The V gene's germline CDR1 is SQVTM and CDR2 ANQGSEA. CDR3 length: 15 residues. V lost 6 bases and J 5 bases, leaving 22 bases between the germline ends. The CDR3 loop is CSVARGPGRGTEAFF. In DNA form, the CDR3 reads TGCAGCGTGGCCCGGGGGCCCGGGAGGGGGACTGAAGCTTTCTTT. The whole variable domain, filled in from reference TRBV29-1 and TRBJ1-1, reads SAVISQKPSRDICQRGTSLTIQCQVDSQVTMMFWYRQQPGQSLTLIATANQGSEATYESGFVIDKFPISRPNLTFSTLTVSNMSPEDSSIYLCSVARGPGRGTEAFFGQGTRLTVV.

This clone was recorded once. This chain uses TRBV5-8 with TRBJ2-7; 9 bases match TRBD1. CDR1 is SGHTS, CDR2 YDEGEE, per germline. This CDR3 is 16 amino acids long. The junction had 14 bases not matched to a gene; V was cut back by 4 bases and J by 6 bases. CDR3 in amino acids: CASSLSGGTGTPEQYF. The CDR3 DNA sequence: TGTGCCAGCAGCCTGAGTGGGGGGACAGGGACGCCCGAGCAGTACTTC.

This chain connects TRBV29-1 to TRBJ1-2; 7 bases line up with TRBD1. The CDR3 covers 13 residues. In germline, CDR1 is SQVTM, CDR2 ANQGSEA. V gave up 7 bases and J gave up 14 bases; unmatched junction bases: 19. This chain's CDR3 is CSADEGVIGGSTF. CDR3 sequence (DNA): TGCAGCGCCGATGAAGGGGTTATAGGGGGCTCTACCTTC.

The chain recombines TRBV2 with TRBJ2-5; TRBD2 matches 8 bases. Germline V gene sequence: CDR1 SNHLY, CDR2 FYNNEI. The CDR3 contains 13 residues. V was pared by 7 bases and J by 5 bases, with 6 bases of the junction left unmatched. CDR3 coding DNA: TGTGCCAGCACCAGCGGGAGAATGGAGACCCAGTACTTC. Translated: CASTSGRMETQYF.

The chain carries TRBV2 and TRBJ2-1; D not certain. V gave up 2 bases and J gave up 4 bases, with 12 bases separating them. The germline V gene encodes CDR1 SNHLY and CDR2 FYNNEI. The CDR3 is made up of 15 amino acids. The CDR3 here is CASSEYRGLYNEQFF. The CDR3 DNA is TGTGCCAGCAGTGAATATCGTGGGCTATACAATGAGCAGTTCTTC.

V usage is TRBV6-5 and J usage is TRBJ2-5, with 10 bases matching TRBD2. The CDR3 has 15 residues. Germline CDR1 is MNHEY and CDR2 is SVGAGI. V dropped 6 bases and J dropped 2; count of bases not matched to a gene: 6. The CDR3 sequence: CASSPAGGVQETQYF. The CDR3 nucleotides are TGTGCCAGCAGCCCAGCGGGAGGGGTACAAGAGACCCAGTACTTC.

V gene TRBV19 combines with J gene TRBJ2-6, with D unclear. V was shortened by 3 bases and J by 4 bases, with 7 bases between the two germline ends. Germline CDR1 and CDR2: LNHDA and SQIVND (reference sequence). The CDR3 spans 14 residues. The CDR3 nucleotides read TGTGCCAGTAGTATCTGGGCCGGGGCCAACGTCCTGACTTTC. It encodes CASSIWAGANVLTF.

V usage is TRBV6-2 or TRBV6-3 and J usage is TRBJ2-3; the match to TRBD2 covers 10 bases. This CDR3 is 15 amino acids long. The junction had 5 bases not matched to a gene; V was cut back by 4 bases and J by 4 bases. Germline values: CDR1 MNHEY, CDR2 SVGEGT. Written as DNA, the CDR3 is TGTGCCAGCAGTTCCACTAGCGGGGTCCCAGATACGCAGTATTTT. Its translation: CASSSTSGVPDTQYF.

Only a few counts were recorded for this clone. The V and J genes are TRBV4-1 and TRBJ1-1; D unresolved. V lost 0 bases and J 1 base, leaving 18 bases between the germline ends. The CDR3 extends over 18 amino acids. Germline lookup yields CDR1 MGHRA and CDR2 YSYEKL. CDR3 coding DNA: TGCGCCAGCAGCCAAGAATCGTTCTCGGTAGCGGAGAACACTGAAGCTTTCTTT. Translated: CASSQESFSVAENTEAFF.

The V call is TRBV9, the J call TRBJ1-2; 9 bases map to TRBD1. CDR3 length: 15 amino acids. V dropped 0 bases and J dropped 8; count of bases not matched to a gene: 8. CDR1 and CDR2 (germline): SGDLS, YYNGEE. The CDR3 spells CASSVGGGQGEGYTF. The CDR3 DNA follows: TGTGCCAGCAGCGTAGGAGGGGGACAGGGTGAGGGCTACACCTTC.

The rearrangement uses TRBV7-9 and TRBJ1-6, with D perhaps TRBD1 (6 bases). The CDR3 runs 17 residues. Deletions cut 4 bases from V and 4 bases from J, with 17 bases between. CDR1 and CDR2 (germline): SEHNR, FQNEAQ (reference sequence). CDR3 region: CASSSSQGGLYNSPLHF. CDR3 sequence (DNA): TGTGCCAGCAGCTCATCACAGGGCGGATTATATAATTCACCCCTCCACTTT.

The V call is TRBV29-1, the J call TRBJ2-4; 8 nucleotides line up with TRBD1. Losses at the gene ends were 1 base for V and 7 bases for J; bases not matched to a gene: 3. This CDR3 has 13 amino acids. Germline values: CDR1 SQVTM, CDR2 ANQGSEA. The CDR3 spells CSVEAGGENIQYF. The CDR3 coding sequence is TGCAGCGTTGAAGCAGGGGGCGAGAACATTCAGTACTTC. Looking up the rest from reference TRBV29-1 and TRBJ2-4 gives the full variable domain: SAVISQKPSRDICQRGTSLTIQCQVDSQVTMMFWYRQQPGQSLTLIATANQGSEATYESGFVIDKFPISRPNLTFSTLTVSNMSPEDSSIYLCSVEAGGENIQYFGAGTRLSVL.

The chain couples TRBV12-5 to TRBJ2-7; D not certain. Trimming shortened V by 1 base and J by 0 bases, and 4 bases separated the two germline ends. Germline V gene data show CDR1 as LGHNT and CDR2 as FRNRAP. CDR3 length equals 13 residues. The DNA of the CDR3 is TGTGCTAGTGGTTTGGGGCCCTCCTACGAGCAGTACTTC. This encodes CASGLGPSYEQYF.